One T cell receptor beta chain is described in this entry. A multiplex PCR was run with 60 Vbeta primers and 13 Jbeta primers. Profiled with immunoSEQ multiplex PCR; TCRdb holds only in-frame clones, not every one. The sample contains more than 150,000 clones, roughly 87% of which appear only once. This record comes from a study of cytomegalovirus exposure and HLA in healthy donors. The V gene's germline CDR1 is PRHDT and CDR2 FYEKMQ (reference sequence). There are 15 residues in the CDR3. The J segment lost 3 bases and the V segment lost 5 bases, leaving 5 bases of the junction unmatched. The clonotype comes from a girl younger than two in good health and CMV-seronegative. Sequencing was done on a sample of PBMCs. The V call is TRBV13, the J call TRBJ2-3; 10 nucleotides align to TRBD2. The CDR3 region has the DNA TGTGCCAGCAGCATTATAGCGGGAGGTACAGATACGCAGTATTTT. The encoded protein is CASSIIAGGTDTQYF. Full variable domain (remainder filled in from reference TRBV13 and TRBJ2-3): AAGVIQSPRHLIKEKRETATLKCYPIPRHDTVYWYQQGPGQDPQFLISFYEKMQSDKGSIPDRFSAQQFSDYHSELNMSSLELGDSALYFCASSIIAGGTDTQYFGPGTRLTVL.